This T cell receptor beta chain was identified during a study of beta chain features in type 1 diabetes. Every bit of the isolated RNA underwent reverse transcription, so sequencing read expressed TCRB transcripts. The protocol was immunoSEQ multiplex PCR, while the TCRdb copy is restricted to in-frame clones and leaves out a portion. This table has under 250,000 clones, 25% to 30% appearing once. The germline V gene encodes CDR1 GTSNPN and CDR2 SVGIG (reference sequence). Trimming took 5 bases from V and 2 from J, leaving 9 bases between them. This CDR3 region has 12 residues. This clone came up a few times.

Sequences were obtained from central memory CD4+ T cells from blood. The genes are TRBV30 and TRBJ2-5, with D perhaps matching TRBD1 (5 bases). The TCR comes from a man younger than 45 in good health. CDR3 sequence: CAWGQAQETQYF. The CDR3 region has the DNA TGTGCCTGGGGACAAGCACAAGAGACCCAGTACTTC.